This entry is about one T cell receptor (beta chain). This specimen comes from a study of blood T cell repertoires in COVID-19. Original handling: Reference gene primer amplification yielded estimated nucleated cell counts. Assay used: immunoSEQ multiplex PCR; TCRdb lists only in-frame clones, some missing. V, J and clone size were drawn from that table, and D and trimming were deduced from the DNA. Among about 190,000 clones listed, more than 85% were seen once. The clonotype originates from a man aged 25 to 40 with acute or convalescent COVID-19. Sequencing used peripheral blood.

CDR3 amino acids: CSGTGSSSYEQYF. In nucleotides, the CDR3 is TGCAGCGGAACAGGGTCAAGCTCCTACGAGCAGTACTTC. This chain uses TRBV29-1 with TRBJ2-7; tentatively, D is TRBD1 (6 bases). V was trimmed by 7 bases and J by 0 bases, leaving 13 bases between them. The germline V gene has CDR1 SQVTM and CDR2 ANQGSEA. The CDR3 is 13 amino acids.